This T cell receptor (beta chain) derives from a study of T cells in Graves' hyperthyroidism and ophthalmopathy. Participants, patients aged 18 to 65, had newly diagnosed hyperthyroidism with a duration under 2 months. This clonotype showed up many times. The germline V gene encodes CDR1 LGHDT and CDR2 YNNKEL (reference sequence). CDR3 length: 17 amino acids. The germline V and J ends were trimmed by 5 bases and 1 base, with 20 bases remaining between them. Amplified regions were TCR beta CDR3 sequences from RNA transcripts. A first-round RT-PCR of the TCR CDR3 used the HTBI primer set. Using its own MiXCR run on the multiplex PCR reads, TCRdb lists one record per CDR3 protein. The table has some 370,000 distinct CDR3 sequences, 17% seen once.

Sequencing was performed on blood. The receptor was derived from a woman younger than 45 with Graves' hyperthyroidism that later progressed to Graves' ophthalmopathy. The chain employs TRBV3-1 and TRBJ2-5; D perhaps matches TRBD1 (6 bases). In nucleotides, the CDR3 is TGTGCCAGCAGCGCAGGGGCCCTAAGCGGCGTCCAAGAGACCCAGTACTTC. Amino acid sequence: CASSAGALSGVQETQYF.